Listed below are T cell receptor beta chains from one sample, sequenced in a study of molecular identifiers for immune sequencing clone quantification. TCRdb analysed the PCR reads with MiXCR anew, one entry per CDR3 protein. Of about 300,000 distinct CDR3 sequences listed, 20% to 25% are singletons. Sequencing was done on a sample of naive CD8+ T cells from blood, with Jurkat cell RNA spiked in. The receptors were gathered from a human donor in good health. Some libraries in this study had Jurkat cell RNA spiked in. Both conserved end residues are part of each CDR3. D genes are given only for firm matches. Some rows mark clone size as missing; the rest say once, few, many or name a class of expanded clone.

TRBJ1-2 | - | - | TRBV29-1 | TGCAGCGTTGTTCCGAGATCTCACTATGGCTACACCTTC | CSVVPRSHYGYTF
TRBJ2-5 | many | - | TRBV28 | TGTGCCAGCAGTTTATTCTGGCAAGAGACCCAGTACTTC | CASSLFWQETQYF
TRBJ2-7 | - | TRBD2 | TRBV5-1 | TGCGCCAGCAGCCGGACTAGCGGGAGCCTTAGCTCCTACGAGCAGTACTTC | CASSRTSGSLSSYEQYF
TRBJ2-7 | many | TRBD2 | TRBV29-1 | TGCAGCGTTGCTAGCGGGGAAGCCTACGAGCAGTACTTC | CSVASGEAYEQYF
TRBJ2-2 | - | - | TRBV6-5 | TGTGCCAGCAGTTACTCGCTGGGGAACACCGGGGAGCTGTTTTTT | CASSYSLGNTGELFF
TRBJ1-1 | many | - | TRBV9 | TGTGCCAGCAGCGTAGAAACGAACACTGAAGCTTTCTTT | CASSVETNTEAFF
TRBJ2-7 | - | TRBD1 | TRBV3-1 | TGTGCCAGCAGCCACCAAGCTGGGACAGTGGCCTACGAGCAGTACTTC | CASSHQAGTVAYEQYF
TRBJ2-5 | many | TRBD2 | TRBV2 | TGTGCCAGCAGTCTTAGCGGGGGGGCCCTGGAGACCCAGTACTTC | CASSLSGGALETQYF
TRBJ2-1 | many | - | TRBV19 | TGTGCCAGTAGTAGAGACAGGAACAATGAGCAGTTCTTC | CASSRDRNNEQFF
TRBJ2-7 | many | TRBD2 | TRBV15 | TGTGCCACCAGCAGAGCGGCGAGCGGGAGCTCCTACGAGCAGTACTTC | CATSRAASGSSYEQYF
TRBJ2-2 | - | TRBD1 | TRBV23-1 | TGCGCCAGCAGTCACCGGGACAGAGAACACCGGGGAGCTGTTTTT | CASSHRDREHRGAVF
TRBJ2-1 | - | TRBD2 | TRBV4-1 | TGCGCCAGCAGCCAAACCCCAGCGGGGGACTACAATGAGCAGTTCTTC | CASSQTPAGDYNEQFF
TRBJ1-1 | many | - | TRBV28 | TGTGCCAGCAGATACGTTTTAAGTGTGGCCACTGAAGCTTTCTTT | CASRYVLSVATEAFF
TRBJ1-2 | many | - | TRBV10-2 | TGCGCCAGCAGTGAGTCGATAGGTTTGGAACGAATCCTCTATGGCTACACCTTC | CASSESIGLERILYGYTF
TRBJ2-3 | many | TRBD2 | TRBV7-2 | TGTGCCAGCAGCTTTACTAGCGGGAGCGCTGATACGCAGTATTTT | CASSFTSGSADTQYF